This TCR beta chain was sequenced in a study of blood T cells in healthy people across ages. General observations from the study: Estimates drawn from one million T cells were deemed to understate diversity.

Remarks on this clonotype: What it binds is unknown.

The authors ran a second PCR of about 7 to 11 cycles using a sample-barcoded 5' primer and a J-beta primer mix. TCRdb analysed the 5' RACE reads with MiXCR anew, one entry per CDR3 protein. Seen here are over 700,000 distinct CDR3 sequences, less than 70% observed once, and the top ten hold approximately 40%. CDR1 is MNHNS and CDR2 is SASEGT in the germline V gene. Trimming removed 3 bases at V and 4 bases at J, with 12 bases between. The CDR3 loop spans 15 amino acids. The rearrangement joins TRBV6-1 to TRBJ1-4; TRBD1 might be the D (5 bases). The sequenced sample was blood. The source of this sequence is an elderly man in good health. In DNA form, the CDR3 reads TGTGCCAGCAGTGATGGGGCGCAGATTAATGAAAAACTGTTTTTT. Translation: CASSDGAQINEKLFF.